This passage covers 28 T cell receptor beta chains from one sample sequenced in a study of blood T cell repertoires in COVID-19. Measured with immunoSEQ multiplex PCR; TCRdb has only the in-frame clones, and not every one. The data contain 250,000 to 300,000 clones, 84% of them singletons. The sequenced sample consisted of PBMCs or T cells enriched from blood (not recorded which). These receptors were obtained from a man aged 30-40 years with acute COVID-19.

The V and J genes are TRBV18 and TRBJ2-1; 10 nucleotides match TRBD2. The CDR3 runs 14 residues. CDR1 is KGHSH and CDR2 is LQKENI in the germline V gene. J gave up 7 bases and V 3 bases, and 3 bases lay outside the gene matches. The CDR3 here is CASSPGTSENEQFF. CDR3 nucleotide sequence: TGTGCCAGCTCACCCGGGACTAGCGAGAATGAGCAGTTCTTC.

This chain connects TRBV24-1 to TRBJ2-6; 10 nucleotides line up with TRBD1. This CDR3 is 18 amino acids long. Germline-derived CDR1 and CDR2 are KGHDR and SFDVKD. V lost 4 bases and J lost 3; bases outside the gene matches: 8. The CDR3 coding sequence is TGTGCCACCAGTGACTCGACAGGGGGCGCTGTTGGGGCCAACGTCCTGACTTTC. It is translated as CATSDSTGGAVGANVLTF.

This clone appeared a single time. CDR3 bases: TGTGCCAGTAGTTCTCAGGGGAATCAGCCCCAGCATTTT. Protein sequence: CASSSQGNQPQHF. The rearrangement uses TRBV19 and TRBJ1-5; the D gene is possibly TRBD1 (6 bases). V was clipped by 5 bases and J by 4 bases, with 9 bases between them. Germline V gene data show CDR1 as LNHDA and CDR2 as SQIVND (reference sequence). The CDR3 runs 13 residues.

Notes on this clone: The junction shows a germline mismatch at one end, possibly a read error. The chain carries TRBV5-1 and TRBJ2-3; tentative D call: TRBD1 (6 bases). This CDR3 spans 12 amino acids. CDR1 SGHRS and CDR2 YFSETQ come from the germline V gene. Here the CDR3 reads CASSLGAYTQYF. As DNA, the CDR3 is TGTGCCAGCAGCTTGGGGGCCTATACGCAGTATTTT.

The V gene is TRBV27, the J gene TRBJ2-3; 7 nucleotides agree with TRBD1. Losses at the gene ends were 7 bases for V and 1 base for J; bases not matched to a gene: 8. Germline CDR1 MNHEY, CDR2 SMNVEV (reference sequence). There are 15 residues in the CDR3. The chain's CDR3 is CASTADRAGTDTQYF. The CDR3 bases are TGTGCCAGCACCGCAGACAGGGCGGGCACAGATACGCAGTATTTT.

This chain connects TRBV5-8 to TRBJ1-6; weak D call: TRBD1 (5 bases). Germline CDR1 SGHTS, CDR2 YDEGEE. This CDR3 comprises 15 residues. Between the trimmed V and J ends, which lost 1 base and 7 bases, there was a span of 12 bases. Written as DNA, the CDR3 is TGTGCCAGCAGCTTGCGGGGGGTCCACAATTCACCCCTCCACTTT. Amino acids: CASSLRGVHNSPLHF.

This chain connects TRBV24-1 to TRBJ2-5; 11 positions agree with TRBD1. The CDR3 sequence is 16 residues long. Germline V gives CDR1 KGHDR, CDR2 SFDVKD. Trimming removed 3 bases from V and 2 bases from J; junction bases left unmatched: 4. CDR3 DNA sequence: TGTGCCACCAGTGATCGGGACAGGGGGAAACAAGAGACCCAGTACTTC. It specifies CATSDRDRGKQETQYF.

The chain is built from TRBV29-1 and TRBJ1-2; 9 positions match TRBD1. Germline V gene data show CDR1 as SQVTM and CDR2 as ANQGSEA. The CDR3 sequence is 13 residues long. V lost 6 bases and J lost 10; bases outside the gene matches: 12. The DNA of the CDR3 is TGCAGCGTGGACAGGGGTTCGCCCTCCCACTACACCTTC. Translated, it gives CSVDRGSPSHYTF.

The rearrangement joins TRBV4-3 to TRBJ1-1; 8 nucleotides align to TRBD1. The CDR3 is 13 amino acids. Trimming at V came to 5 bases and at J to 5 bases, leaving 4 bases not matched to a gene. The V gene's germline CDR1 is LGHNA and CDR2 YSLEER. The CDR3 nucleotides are TGCGCCAGCAGCAAGTACAGGGGGACTGAAGCTTTCTTT. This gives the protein CASSKYRGTEAFF.

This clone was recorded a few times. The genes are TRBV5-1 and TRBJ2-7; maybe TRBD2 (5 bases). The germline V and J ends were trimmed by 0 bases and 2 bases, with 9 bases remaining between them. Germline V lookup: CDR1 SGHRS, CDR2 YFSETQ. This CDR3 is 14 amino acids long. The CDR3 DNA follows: TGCGCCAGCAGCTTGGGAGGGAACACCTACGAGCAGTACGTC. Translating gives CASSLGGNTYEQYV.

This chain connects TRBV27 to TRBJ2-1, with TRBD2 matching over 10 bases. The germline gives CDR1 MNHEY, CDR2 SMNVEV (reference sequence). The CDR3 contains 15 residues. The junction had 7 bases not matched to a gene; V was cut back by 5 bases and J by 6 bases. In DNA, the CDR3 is TGTGCCAGCAGTAAAATAGCGGGAGGTTTCAATGAGCAGTTCTTC. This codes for CASSKIAGGFNEQFF.

CDR3 DNA sequence: TGTGCCAGCAGCTTCAACTCGTTCACAGATACGCAGTATTTT. Protein sequence: CASSFNSFTDTQYF. The J gene is TRBJ2-3, the V gene TRBV7-2; no clear D gene. Germline V gene lookup returns CDR1 SGHTA and CDR2 FQGNSA. CDR3 length: 14 amino acids. Trimming took 3 bases from V and 2 from J, leaving 9 bases between them.

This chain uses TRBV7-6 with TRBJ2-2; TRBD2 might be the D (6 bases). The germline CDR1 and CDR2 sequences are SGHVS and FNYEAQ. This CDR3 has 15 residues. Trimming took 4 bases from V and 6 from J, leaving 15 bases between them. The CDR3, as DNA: TGTGCCAGCAGCTCCTCTCGACCGGGGGCCGGGGAGCTGTTTTTT. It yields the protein CASSSSRPGAGELFF. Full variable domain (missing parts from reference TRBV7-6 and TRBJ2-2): GAGVSQSPRYKVTKRGQDVALRCDPISGHVSLYWYRQALGQGPEFLTYFNYEAQQDKSGLPNDRFSAERPEGSISTLTIQRTEQRDSAMYRCASSSSRPGAGELFFGEGSRLTVL.

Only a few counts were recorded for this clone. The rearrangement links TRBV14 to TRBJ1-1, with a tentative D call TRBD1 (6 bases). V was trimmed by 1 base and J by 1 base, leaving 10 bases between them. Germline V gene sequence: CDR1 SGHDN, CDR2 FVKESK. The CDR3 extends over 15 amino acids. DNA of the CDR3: TGTGCCAGCAGCCAAGCGGGGGGCGCGAACACTGAAGCTTTCTTT. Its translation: CASSQAGGANTEAFF.

For the CDR3, the DNA is TGTGCCAGCAGGAACAGGGGGCAGACCGCTGAAGCTTTCTTT. It codes for CASRNRGQTAEAFF. The V gene is TRBV14, the J gene TRBJ1-1, with 9 bases aligning to TRBD1. CDR3 length equals 14 residues. V dropped 6 bases and J dropped 6; count of bases not matched to a gene: 8. Germline CDR1 reads SGHDN; CDR2 reads FVKESK.

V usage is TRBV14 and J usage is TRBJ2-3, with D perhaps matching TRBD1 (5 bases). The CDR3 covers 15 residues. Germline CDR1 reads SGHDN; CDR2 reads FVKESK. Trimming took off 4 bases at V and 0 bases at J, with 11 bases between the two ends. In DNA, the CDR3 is TGTGCCAGCAGCCGACAGAGCCTTAGCACAGATACGCAGTATTTT. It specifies CASSRQSLSTDTQYF.

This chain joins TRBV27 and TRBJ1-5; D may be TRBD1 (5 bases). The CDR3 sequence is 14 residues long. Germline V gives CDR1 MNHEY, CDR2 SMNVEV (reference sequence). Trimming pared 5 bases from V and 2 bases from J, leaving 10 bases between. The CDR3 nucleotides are TGTGCCAGCAGTCAGGGAAGTGGCAATCAGCCCCAGCATTTT. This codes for CASSQGSGNQPQHF.

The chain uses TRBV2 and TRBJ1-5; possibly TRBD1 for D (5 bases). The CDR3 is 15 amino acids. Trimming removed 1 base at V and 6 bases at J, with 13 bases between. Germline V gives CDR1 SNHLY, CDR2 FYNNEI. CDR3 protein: CASSEEGVLGQPQHF. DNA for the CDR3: TGTGCCAGCAGTGAAGAAGGGGTTCTGGGTCAGCCCCAGCATTTT.

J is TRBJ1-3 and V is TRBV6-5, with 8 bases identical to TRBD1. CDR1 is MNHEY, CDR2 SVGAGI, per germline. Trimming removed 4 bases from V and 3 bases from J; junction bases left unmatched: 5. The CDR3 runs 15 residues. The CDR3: CASSFRTGYGNTIYF. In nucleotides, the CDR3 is TGTGCCAGCAGTTTCCGGACAGGGTATGGAAACACCATATATTTT.

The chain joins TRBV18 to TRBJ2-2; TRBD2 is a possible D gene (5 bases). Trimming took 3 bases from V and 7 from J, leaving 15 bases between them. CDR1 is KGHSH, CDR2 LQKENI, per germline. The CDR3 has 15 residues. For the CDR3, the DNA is TGTGCCAGCTCACCGGCGAGGGATTTTGGCGGGGAGCTGTTTTTT. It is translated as CASSPARDFGGELFF.

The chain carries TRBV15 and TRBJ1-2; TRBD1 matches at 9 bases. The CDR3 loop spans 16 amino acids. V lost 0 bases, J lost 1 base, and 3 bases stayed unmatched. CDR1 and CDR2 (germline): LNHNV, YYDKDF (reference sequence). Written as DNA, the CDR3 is TGTGCCACCAGCAGAGATTCGGACAGGGGTAACTATGGCTACACCTTC. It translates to CATSRDSDRGNYGYTF.

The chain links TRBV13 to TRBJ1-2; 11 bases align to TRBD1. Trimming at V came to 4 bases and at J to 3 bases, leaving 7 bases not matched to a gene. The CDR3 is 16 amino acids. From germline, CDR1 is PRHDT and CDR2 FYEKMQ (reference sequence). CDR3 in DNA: TGTGCCAGCAGCTCAGGACAGGGGGCCGGCTACTATGGCTACACCTTC. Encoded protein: CASSSGQGAGYYGYTF.

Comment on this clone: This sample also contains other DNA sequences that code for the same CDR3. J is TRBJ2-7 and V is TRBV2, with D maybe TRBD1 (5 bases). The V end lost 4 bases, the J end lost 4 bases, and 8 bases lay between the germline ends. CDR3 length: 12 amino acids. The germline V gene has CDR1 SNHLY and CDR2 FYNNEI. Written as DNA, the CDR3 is TGTGCCAGCAGTGGGACACTTTACGAGCAGTACGTC. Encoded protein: CASSGTLYEQYV.

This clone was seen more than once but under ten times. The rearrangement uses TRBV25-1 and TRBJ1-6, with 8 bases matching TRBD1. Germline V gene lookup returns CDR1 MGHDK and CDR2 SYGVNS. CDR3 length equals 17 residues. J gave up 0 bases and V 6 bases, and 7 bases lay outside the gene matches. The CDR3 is CASSALDRVSYNSPLHF. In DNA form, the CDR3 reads TGTGCCAGCAGCGCACTGGACAGGGTCTCCTATAATTCACCCCTCCACTTT.

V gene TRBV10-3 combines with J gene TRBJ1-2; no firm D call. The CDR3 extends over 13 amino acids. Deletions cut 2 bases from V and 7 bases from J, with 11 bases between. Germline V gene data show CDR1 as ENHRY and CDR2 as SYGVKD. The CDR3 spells CAISEDSGFGYTF. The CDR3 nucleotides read TGTGCCATCAGTGAGGACTCCGGGTTTGGCTACACCTTC.

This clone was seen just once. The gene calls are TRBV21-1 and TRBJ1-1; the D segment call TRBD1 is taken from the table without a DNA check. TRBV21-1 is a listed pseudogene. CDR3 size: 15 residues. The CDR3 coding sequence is TGTGCCAGCAGCAGATTCAGGGGGCACAACACTGAAGCTTTCTTT. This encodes CASSRFRGHNTEAFF.

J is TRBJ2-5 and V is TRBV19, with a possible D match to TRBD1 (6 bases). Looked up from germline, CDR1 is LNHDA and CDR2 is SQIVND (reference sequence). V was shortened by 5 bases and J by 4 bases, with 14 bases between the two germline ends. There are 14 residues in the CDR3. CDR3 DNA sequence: TGTGCCAGTAGTCGGGCAGGGGTAAGAGAGACCCAGTACTTC. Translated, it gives CASSRAGVRETQYF.

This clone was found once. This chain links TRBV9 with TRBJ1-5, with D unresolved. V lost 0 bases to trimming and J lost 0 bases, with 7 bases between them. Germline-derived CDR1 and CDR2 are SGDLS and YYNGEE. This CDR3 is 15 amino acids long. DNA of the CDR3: TGTGCCAGCAGCGTAGTCCCAGATAGCAATCAGCCCCAGCATTTT. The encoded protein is CASSVVPDSNQPQHF.